The sequence of this T cell receptor (beta chain) was determined in a study of blood T cell repertoires in COVID-19. Study information: From the United States, Italy and Spain came samples of acute and convalescent COVID-19. PBMCs, B-cell-depleted T cells, or T cells were the source of the cDNA or gDNA that made up the material.

Germline-derived CDR1 and CDR2 are KGHSH and LQKENI. This CDR3 is 13 amino acids long. V was clipped by 4 bases and J by 6 bases; unmatched bases: 4. Original analysis: Using reference gene primer amplification, nucleated cell counts were estimated. Using immunoSEQ multiplex PCR, the repertoire was profiled, and TCRdb retains in-frame clones only, with some absent. D and trimming come from the DNA, and the V and J calls and clone size come from that table. The sample lists about 260,000 clones; about 81% were seen once. The genes are TRBV18 and TRBJ2-7, with 9 bases aligning to TRBD1. The sequencing input was PBMCs or T cells enriched from blood (not recorded which). The receptor was derived from a man aged 25 to 40 with acute COVID-19. CDR3 region: CASSLGTGSEQYV. CDR3 nucleotides: TGTGCCAGCTCACTTGGGACAGGGTCCGAGCAGTACGTC.